This is a list of T cell receptor beta chains from one sample in a study of OX40 agonist ivuxolimab in advanced cancers. The table came from immunoSEQ multiplex PCR; TCRdb's copy has only in-frame clones and leaves some out. The data hold roughly 35,000 clones, with 80% to 90% observed a single time. Here the sequenced sample was CD4+ or CD8+ T cells sorted from blood, taken in a trial of the OX40 agonist ivuxolimab. Receptors were obtained from an adult with an advanced solid tumor such as melanoma, head and neck, liver or kidney cancer. The CDR3 runs from the conserved cysteine through the conserved F or W. A D gene is named only where the DNA matches it firmly. Where a row states a size, it is once, few, many or the class of an expanded clone; other rows omit it.

V	size	J	D	DNA	CDR3
TRBV11-2	.	TRBJ1-4	.	TGTGCCAGCAGTTCGGTCGTTAATGAAAAACTGTTTTTT	CASSSVVNEKLFF
TRBV18	.	TRBJ1-2	TRBD1	TGTGCCAGCTCACCACAGGGACAGGGGTCTTATGGCTACACCTTC	CASSPQGQGSYGYTF
TRBV7-9	.	TRBJ1-3	.	TGTGCCAGCAAAACAGGCTCTGGAAACACCATATATTTT	CASKTGSGNTIYF
TRBV7-3	.	TRBJ2-3	TRBD2	TGTGCCAGCAGCTCCCTCGCGGGGGGCACAGATACGCAGTATTTT	CASSSLAGGTDTQYF
TRBV4-1	.	TRBJ2-5	.	TGCGCCAGCAGCCAAGTCACACCGGGACAACAATTAAAGACCCAGTACTTC	CASSQVTPGQQLKTQYF
TRBV5-4	.	TRBJ2-5	.	TGTGCCAGCAGCTTGTCAGGGAGGCAAGAGACCCAGTACTTC	CASSLSGRQETQYF
TRBV5-1	.	TRBJ1-1	.	TGCGCCAGCAGCCCCCCCGGGGCAGGCCAAGGCGCTGAAGCTTTCTTT	CASSPPGAGQGAEAFF
TRBV7-2	.	TRBJ2-7	TRBD2	TGTGCCAGCAGCTCTTATAGCGGGGCCTACGAGCAGTACTTC	CASSSYSGAYEQYF
TRBV6-1	.	TRBJ1-2	TRBD1	TGTGCCAGCCTGGGACAGGGTGTTACCTATGGCTACACCTTC	CASLGQGVTYGYTF
TRBV5-8	.	TRBJ2-3	.	TGTGCCAGCAGCGCCGGATCCACTTCGACAGATACGCAGTATTTT	CASSAGSTSTDTQYF
TRBV5-5	.	TRBJ2-1	.	TGTGCCAGCAGCTTTACGGCTGAGCAGTTCTTC	CASSFTAEQFF
TRBV10-3	.	TRBJ1-2	.	TGTGCCATCAGGGGCGCAGGGGACTATGGCTACACCTTC	CAIRGAGDYGYTF
TRBV25-1	few	TRBJ1-2	.	TGTGCCAGCAGTGAGGAGTCCTCAGGCTACACCTTC	CASSEESSGYTF
TRBV7-9	once	TRBJ1-4	.	TGTGCCAGCAGTGGACGTGGGGGGGAAAAACTGTTTTTT	CASSGRGGEKLFF
TRBV7-2	.	TRBJ1-6	.	TGTGCCAGCACCCCCAACGCAGAGAGGGGTTCACCCCTCCACTTT	CASTPNAERGSPLHF
TRBV7-9	once	TRBJ2-6	.	TGTGCCAGCAGCACGGGGCAGAGCTCTGGGGCCAACGTCCTGACTTTC	CASSTGQSSGANVLTF
TRBV28	.	TRBJ2-7	.	TGTGCCAGCAGACCCAACGGGATATACTCCTACGAGCAGTACTTC	CASRPNGIYSYEQYF
TRBV4-1	.	TRBJ1-1	.	TGCGCCAGCAGCCAAGTCGCCGGGGCGAACACTGAAGCTTTCTTT	CASSQVAGANTEAFF
TRBV29-1	.	TRBJ2-5	.	TGCAGCGCCCGGATCAGGGGACAAGAGACCCAGTACTTC	CSARIRGQETQYF
TRBV19	.	TRBJ1-1	TRBD1	TGTGCCAGTAGTCCTGCAGGGGGCACTGAAGCTTTCTTT	CASSPAGGTEAFF
TRBV28	.	TRBJ1-3	.	TGTGCCAGCAGTTTATTAGGACAAGGGAGTTCTGGAAACACCATATATTTT	CASSLLGQGSSGNTIYF
TRBV11-2	few	TRBJ2-5	.	TGTGCCAGCAGCCCTGCCGGCCAGCGGGTGGGGGCAGAGACCCAGTACTTC	CASSPAGQRVGAETQYF